The source of this T cell receptor (beta chain) is a study of molecular identifiers for immune sequencing clone quantification. Study-level information: In replicates, the authors split RNA from approximately 20,000 or 100,000 naive CD8 cells five ways and sequenced four. Findings and limits, study-wide: Highly expanded clone sizes could end up underestimated if a barcode were shared by identical TCR molecules. Clonotypes surpassing 20 RNA copies contained over 99% of effector molecules, versus under 1% in naive cells.

Via MiXCR, TCRdb re-called the PCR reads, giving one row per CDR3 protein. The sample lists tens of thousands of distinct CDR3 sequences; around 18% were seen once. This clonotype was observed many times. As yet, its antigen is unknown. The TCR comes from a human donor in good health. Some libraries in this study had Jurkat cell RNA spiked in. Sequencing was carried out using naive CD8+ T cells from blood, with Jurkat cell RNA spiked in. Subset here: FACS-sorted CD8+CD4-CCR7+CD45RA+ naive T cells.

CDR3 nucleotide sequence: TGCGCCAGCAGCCAAGATACGGTAGGCACAGATACGCAGTATTTT. It specifies CASSQDTVGTDTQYF. This rearrangement joins TRBV4-1 to TRBJ2-3; D is uncertain. The V end was cut by 0 bases, the J end by 1 base, with 8 bases between. This CDR3 is 15 amino acids long. The germline gives CDR1 MGHRA, CDR2 YSYEKL.